The rows below give T cell receptor beta chains drawn from one sample of a study of CD8 T cells in Susac syndrome. TCRdb itself ran the immunoSEQ multiplex PCR reads through MiXCR, one entry per CDR3 protein. The profile shows 200,000 to 300,000 distinct CDR3 sequences, about 95% of them singletons. The sequencing sample was made of CD4+ T cells from PBMCs. Receptors were obtained from a human donor with Susac syndrome. Each CDR3 is given without its conserved first and last residue. The order of the fields is V gene, CDR3 protein.

>TRBV28
ASRLLKGEQF
>TRBV28
ASSSGQLGANVLT
>TRBV30
AWQPGRHGYT
>TRBV5-1
ASSLDGLKNTEAF
>TRBV4-1
ASSQGDSRDTQY
>TRBV6-2/TRBV6-3
ASSYSSVLAAF
>TRBV29-1
SVVYLGQTHETQY
>TRBV29-1
TATSGNEQF
>TRBV20-1
SAIPTGRTEAF
>TRBV5-1
ASRWGPQYPEAF
>TRBV29-1
SVKTGTTEAF
>TRBV29-1
STSQPQETQY
>TRBV5-1
ASSLSGTADTQY
>TRBV27
ASSSGLHYEQY
>TRBV5-1
ASSAGDVYSNQPQH
>TRBV19
ASSIGNNEQF
>TRBV30
AWSRGWRKTSYEQY
>TRBV30
AWSVGTASTDTQY
>TRBV7-9
ASSYGSSTDTQY
>TRBV20-1
SARGTSGRSIEQF
>TRBV7-9
ASSLRTDSYEQY
>TRBV20-1
SARPGGPYEQY
>TRBV10-3
ATSRDLGEKLF
>TRBV20-1
SAGVTGTGNTIY
>TRBV12-3/TRBV12-4
ASSLGTVRYGYT
>TRBV29-1
SVALAGGSEQY
>TRBV14
ASSHPLRTIGGYT
>TRBV6-6
ASSSGQGTGYEQY
>TRBV30
AWIWGRLNTEAF
>TRBV4-1
ASSQAGLAEGKETQY
>TRBV20-1
SARDRDRDSYRAEQY
>TRBV3-1
ASSQTRIEQY
>TRBV7-2
ASSSWSSAEAF
>TRBV5-1
ASSAGLPNSGANVLT
>TRBV29-1
SVADGIYEQY
>TRBV29-1
SVEIQGSDTQY
>TRBV29-1
SVGMNTEAF
>TRBV9
ASSVALTANYGYT
>TRBV18
ASSPGERGTTYEQY
>TRBV30
AWGGGRYEQY
>TRBV5-6
ASTVGLAERPYEQF
>TRBV7-2
ASSHTGSIAVYEQY
>TRBV29-1
SAKTSLLTINEQF
>TRBV30
AWSTGPMNTEAF
>TRBV5-1
ASSLTGGREGGTQY